These 18 T cell receptor beta chains were sequenced from one sample in a study of blood T cell repertoires in COVID-19. Here immunoSEQ multiplex PCR was the method, and the copy in TCRdb shows in-frame clones only, minus some. The profile shows some 50,000 clones, roughly 85% of them singletons. Sequencing was performed on peripheral blood. The receptor source for this set is a man older than 75 with acute or convalescent COVID-19.

The V call is TRBV11-2, the J call TRBJ1-1; 12 positions agree with TRBD1. V shed 3 bases, J shed 8 bases, and the junction held 7 bases outside the gene matches. CDR3 length equals 15 residues. Per germline, CDR1 SGHAT and CDR2 FQNNGV. The CDR3 here is CASSFTRGTGGEAFF. Here the CDR3 DNA reads TGTGCCAGCAGCTTTACGCGAGGGACAGGGGGCGAAGCTTTCTTT.

The chain recombines TRBV14 with TRBJ2-1; a possible D gene is TRBD2 (6 bases). Trimming cost V 2 bases and J 4 bases, with 18 bases left between them. The CDR3 is 17 amino acids. In germline, CDR1 is SGHDN, CDR2 FVKESK. CDR3 in DNA: TGTGCCAGCAGCCAATATGGTTCCGGGACTTTATACAATGAGCAGTTCTTC. As protein: CASSQYGSGTLYNEQFF.

The table lists this clone with a few counts. The V gene is TRBV7-8, the J gene TRBJ1-1; no clear D. This CDR3 is built from 18 residues. The germline V gene encodes CDR1 SGHVS and CDR2 FQNEAQ. The germline V and J ends were trimmed by 5 bases and 6 bases, with 28 bases remaining between them. This chain's CDR3 is CASSGRGPQLDPGAEAFF. The CDR3 DNA reads TGTGCCAGCAGCGGCCGGGGTCCGCAACTAGACCCGGGCGCTGAAGCTTTCTTT.

This rearrangement joins TRBV6-5 to TRBJ1-2; 7 bases line up with TRBD1. This CDR3 has 15 amino acids. Germline values: CDR1 MNHEY, CDR2 SVGAGI. Unmatched junction bases numbered 13, after V lost 6 bases and J lost 6 bases. The CDR3 region has the DNA TGTGCCAGCAGCCTACCTTACAGGGGCTTCGATGGCTACACCTTC. This encodes CASSLPYRGFDGYTF.

The chain has TRBV11-3 and TRBJ2-5; 12 bases map to TRBD1. After removal of 1 base from V and 4 bases from J, the junction contained 7 bases not matched to a gene. Germline assignment: CDR1 SGHNT and CDR2 YENEEA. The CDR3 has 17 amino acids. This chain's CDR3 is CASSLVGTGGWGETQYF. As DNA, the CDR3 is TGTGCCAGCAGCTTAGTAGGGACAGGGGGCTGGGGAGAGACCCAGTACTTC.

The chain combines TRBV19 with TRBJ1-2, with 7 nucleotides matching TRBD1. This CDR3 is built from 13 residues. J was trimmed by 4 bases and V by 4 bases; bases with no gene match: 3. CDR1 is LNHDA, CDR2 SQIVND, per germline (reference sequence). CDR3 nucleotides: TGTGCCAGTAGTAAAGGGACAGTCTATGGCTACACCTTC. As protein: CASSKGTVYGYTF.

J is TRBJ2-5 and V is TRBV11-2; 9 positions match TRBD2. The CDR3 loop spans 15 amino acids. Germline V CDR1 and CDR2: SGHAT, FQNNGV. Unmatched junction bases numbered 15, after V lost 11 bases and J lost 5 bases. The CDR3 DNA reads TGTGCCTCCCAGGCGCTAGCGGGGCGGGAGGAGACCCAGTACTTC. Translation gives CASQALAGREETQYF.

In DNA form, the CDR3 reads TGCGCCAGCAGCTTGTTTCTGGGACAGGGTTTCTTAAGCTCCTACGAGCAGTACTTC. The encoded protein is CASSLFLGQGFLSSYEQYF. J is TRBJ2-7 and V is TRBV5-1; 9 bases map to TRBD1. Germline CDR1 and CDR2: SGHRS and YFSETQ. CDR3 length equals 19 residues. V gave up 1 base and J gave up 0 bases; unmatched junction bases: 14.

The gene calls are TRBV29-1 and TRBJ1-1; TRBD1 agrees at 7 bases. The CDR3 consists of 18 residues. J gave up 1 base and V 4 bases, and 18 bases lay outside the gene matches. CDR1 and CDR2 (germline): SQVTM, ANQGSEA. DNA for the CDR3: TGCAGCGTTGCGATACCGGGACAGATAGCTCCCGGGAACACTGAAGCTTTCTTT. It codes for CSVAIPGQIAPGNTEAFF.

This sequence joins TRBV27 and TRBJ1-3, with 8 nucleotides matching TRBD1. The CDR3 extends over 19 amino acids. Germline V CDR1 and CDR2: MNHEY, SMNVEV (reference sequence). Germline trimming cut 2 bases from V and 0 bases from J; bases unmatched to any gene: 12. The CDR3 bases are TGTGCCAGCAGTTTAAGGGGGCCCAGGGGGCCAAGCTCTGGAAACACCATATATTTT. It is translated as CASSLRGPRGPSSGNTIYF.

The chain joins TRBV5-1 to TRBJ2-5, with 9 nucleotides matching TRBD1. Germline V gene data show CDR1 as SGHRS and CDR2 as YFSETQ. CDR3 length equals 15 residues. V shed 0 bases, J shed 5 bases, and the junction held 5 bases outside the gene matches. CDR3 amino acids: CASSLATGGTETQYF. The CDR3 DNA is TGCGCCAGCAGCTTGGCCACAGGGGGCACCGAGACCCAGTACTTC.

The V gene is TRBV10-3, the J gene TRBJ1-1; D ambiguous. CDR1 is ENHRY and CDR2 is SYGVKD in the germline V gene. V was trimmed by 0 bases and J by 1 base, leaving 6 bases between them. The CDR3 runs to 14 residues. The CDR3 sequence: CAISESTQNTEAFF. The DNA of the CDR3 is TGTGCCATCAGTGAGTCGACTCAGAACACTGAAGCTTTCTTT.

The CDR3 nucleotides read TGTGCCAGCAGTTTTGGGGCCAACCGGGACTATGGCTACACCTTC. The encoded protein is CASSFGANRDYGYTF. This chain links TRBV27 with TRBJ1-2, with D possibly being TRBD1 (5 bases). Germline CDR1 reads MNHEY; CDR2 reads SMNVEV (reference sequence). V was trimmed by 3 bases and J by 3 bases, leaving 14 bases between them. The CDR3 loop spans 15 amino acids.

DNA of the CDR3: TGTGCCAGCAGCTTACGGGATCAGCCCCAGCATTTT. Amino acid sequence: CASSLRDQPQHF. The chain links TRBV11-2 to TRBJ1-5; D uncertain. The ends were cut back, 2 bases at V and 5 bases at J, with 4 bases in the middle. In germline, CDR1 is SGHAT, CDR2 FQNNGV. The CDR3 spans 12 residues.

DNA of the CDR3: TGTGCCAGCAGCTTAGCCTCCGGGACAGGAGTTTACGAGCAGTACTTC. As protein: CASSLASGTGVYEQYF. The V gene is TRBV7-6, the J gene TRBJ2-7; 8 bases line up with TRBD1. V lost 0 bases and J lost 4; bases outside the gene matches: 8. Germline V gene sequence: CDR1 SGHVS, CDR2 FNYEAQ. This CDR3 is 16 amino acids long.

The chain joins TRBV7-6 to TRBJ1-3; D remains ambiguous. The CDR3 sequence is 16 residues long. Per the germline V gene, CDR1 is SGHVS and CDR2 is FNYEAQ. V lost 5 bases and J lost 2, with 16 bases in between. For the CDR3, the DNA is TGTGCCAGCAGCCGCGCCGAGCGGACGACTGGAAACACCATATATTTT. It translates to CASSRAERTTGNTIYF.

CDR3 loop: CASSISRYSNQPQHF. CDR3 nucleotides: TGTGCCAGTAGTATCTCCAGGTATAGCAATCAGCCCCAGCATTTT. This chain uses TRBV19 with TRBJ1-5, with D unresolved. Trimming took 3 bases from V and 0 from J, leaving 9 bases between them. The germline V gene has CDR1 LNHDA and CDR2 SQIVND (reference sequence). The CDR3 loop spans 15 amino acids.

Many counts were recorded for this clone. This chain joins TRBV7-9 and TRBJ2-7; 8 bases are shared with TRBD1. There are 15 residues in the CDR3. Looked up from germline, CDR1 is SEHNR and CDR2 is FQNEAQ (reference sequence). V shed 0 bases and J 9 bases; nucleotides not matched to a gene: 10. The CDR3 sequence: CASSLASGQGAGQYF. CDR3 bases: TGTGCCAGCAGCTTAGCCTCGGGGCAGGGGGCAGGGCAGTACTTC.